This is a list of T cell receptor beta chains from one sample in a study of blood T cell repertoires in COVID-19. Data came from immunoSEQ multiplex PCR; TCRdb stores just in-frame clones and leaves some out. The sample has approximately 250,000 clones; about 87% are singletons. The sample comprised peripheral blood. The receptors derive from a woman in her fifties or sixties with COVID-19, enrolled during active disease. CDR3s include the opening cysteine and the closing phenylalanine or tryptophan. D genes are given only for firm matches. Only part of the rows carry a size: once, few, many, or a class if the clone is expanded.

d_call cdr3_length j_call clone_size v_call cdr3_aa cdr3_nt
TRBD1 18 TRBJ1-5 . TRBV2 CASSDLRNRGRSNQPQHF TGTGCCAGCAGTGATTTGAGGAACAGGGGGCGAAGCAATCAGCCCCAGCATTTT
. 16 TRBJ1-4 . TRBV3-1/TRBV3-2 CASSQVIFGHDEKLFF TGTGCCAGCAGCCAAGTCATTTTCGGACATGATGAAAAACTGTTTTTT
TRBD1 14 TRBJ1-1 once TRBV19 CASSLRQGNTEAFF TGTGCCAGTAGTTTACGACAGGGTAACACTGAAGCTTTCTTT
TRBD2 13 TRBJ2-3 . TRBV6-6 CASRGGRRNTQYF TGTGCCAGCAGAGGCGGGAGAAGAAATACGCAGTATTTT
. 15 TRBJ2-2 . TRBV28 CASLRGAGLTGELFF TGTGCCAGCTTACGCGGGGCAGGCCTCACCGGGGAGCTGTTTTTT
. 15 TRBJ1-2 . TRBV28 CASSTGIGSLYGYTF TGTGCCAGCAGTACGGGGATCGGGTCCCTCTATGGCTACACCTTC
TRBD2 16 TRBJ2-2 few TRBV27 CASSSLAGVRSGELFF TGTGCCAGCTCTTCCCTAGCGGGAGTTAGGAGCGGGGAGCTGTTTTTT
. 15 TRBJ1-4 . TRBV7-9 CASSLPSITGEKLFF TGTGCCAGCAGCTTGCCCTCGATAACGGGTGAAAAACTGTTTTTT
. 14 TRBJ1-6 . TRBV6-1 CASSETQVREPLHF TGTGCCAGCAGTGAAACGCAGGTCCGGGAGCCCCTCCACTTT
TRBD1 16 TRBJ2-3 . TRBV23-1 CASSRTQGAGTDTQYF TGCGCCAGCAGTCGCACTCAGGGGGCTGGCACAGATACGCAGTATTTT
TRBD1 12 TRBJ1-2 . TRBV5-6 CASSPGQGGYTF TGTGCCAGCAGCCCGGGACAGGGAGGCTACACCTTC
. 14 TRBJ1-6 . TRBV18 CASSPASYNSPLHF TGTGCCAGCTCACCGGCCTCCTATAATTCACCCCTCCACTTT
TRBD2 15 TRBJ2-2 few TRBV5-1 CASSLGLAGTGELFF TGCGCCAGCAGCTTGGGACTAGCGGGCACCGGGGAGCTGTTTTTT
. 15 TRBJ2-1 . TRBV7-9 CASSLLAVPGNEQFF TGTGCCAGCAGCCTGTTAGCAGTACCGGGCAATGAGCAGTTCTTC
TRBD1 15 TRBJ1-1 . TRBV30 CAWSTGGQGPAEAFF TGTGCCTGGAGTACCGGCGGACAGGGGCCCGCTGAAGCTTTCTTT
. 13 TRBJ1-2 . TRBV19 CASSIVRGYGYTF TGTGCCAGTAGTATAGTCCGGGGCTATGGCTACACCTTC
. 16 TRBJ2-5 . TRBV7-8 CASSPGTLRGQETQYF TGTGCCAGCAGCCCCGGGACTCTAAGGGGCCAAGAGACCCAGTACTTC
TRBD1 16 TRBJ2-2 once TRBV14 CASSQDAGTGGLELFF TGTGCCAGCAGCCAAGATGCCGGGACAGGGGGCTTAGAGCTGTTTTTT
TRBD2 16 TRBJ2-7 few TRBV20-1 CSASGEGLAASYEQYF TGCAGTGCTAGTGGGGAAGGACTAGCGGCCTCCTACGAGCAGTACTTC
. 11 TRBJ1-1 . TRBV5-6 CASSSKGEAFF TGTGCCAGCAGCTCAAAGGGGGAAGCTTTCTTT
TRBD1 15 TRBJ1-2 . TRBV28 CASRANRQGGIGYTF TGTGCCAGCAGAGCGAATAGACAGGGTGGGATCGGCTACACCTTC
. 16 TRBJ1-1 . TRBV6-2/TRBV6-3 CASSYGLWRYDTEAFF TGTGCCAGCAGTTACGGGCTGTGGAGGTATGACACTGAAGCTTTCTTT
. 14 TRBJ2-1 . TRBV7-9 CASSLGQGTTEQFF TGTGCCAGCAGCTTAGGGCAGGGTACTACTGAGCAGTTCTTC
. 17 TRBJ2-1 once TRBV20-1 CSASGTASQSSYNEQFF TGCAGTGCTAGTGGGACTGCCTCTCAGAGCTCCTACAATGAGCAGTTCTTC
TRBD1 15 TRBJ1-6 . TRBV28 CASSPPTGNNSPLHF TGTGCCAGCAGTCCCCCGACAGGGAATAATTCACCCCTCCACTTT
TRBD1 13 TRBJ1-1 . TRBV6-5 CASRQGVNTEAFF TGTGCCAGCAGACAGGGGGTGAACACTGAAGCTTTCTTT
TRBD2 16 TRBJ2-1 . TRBV7-9 CASSPRGGISYNEQFF TGTGCCAGCAGCCCCCGGGGAGGGATCTCCTACAATGAGCAGTTCTTC
. 16 TRBJ2-1 . TRBV5-1 CASSAPDGDNGDEQFF TGCGCCAGCAGCGCCCCGGACGGCGACAACGGGGATGAGCAGTTCTTC
. 14 TRBJ2-1 . TRBV11-2 CASSRPAGTNEQFF TGTGCCAGCAGCCGTCCGGCAGGGACAAATGAGCAGTTCTTC
. 16 TRBJ1-2 many TRBV18 CASFALGGDANYGYTF TGTGCCAGCTTTGCATTAGGGGGAGACGCTAACTATGGCTACACCTTC
. 12 TRBJ1-1 . TRBV11-3 CASSRGNTEAFF TGTGCCAGCTCCCGAGGGAACACTGAAGCTTTCTTT
. 14 TRBJ1-3 . TRBV6-5 CASREGPGRDTIYF TGTGCCAGCAGGGAGGGGCCAGGTCGGGACACCATATATTTT
. 13 TRBJ2-7 once TRBV29-1 CSVAGLGGYEQYF TGCAGCGTTGCTGGCCTGGGGGGTTACGAGCAGTACTTC
. 14 TRBJ2-5 . TRBV5-5 CASSLRGKGETQYF TGTGCCAGCAGCTTGCGGGGGAAAGGAGAGACCCAGTACTTC
. 14 TRBJ1-1 . TRBV4-3 CASSLGDTNTEAFF TGCGCCAGCAGCCTCGGGGATACAAACACTGAAGCTTTCTTT
. 16 TRBJ2-1 . TRBV6-5 CASSYRGISSYNEQFF TGTGCCAGCAGTTATCGCGGGATAAGCTCCTACAATGAGCAGTTCTTC
. 13 TRBJ1-5 few TRBV6-5 CASSSWGDQPQHF TGTGCCAGCAGTTCCTGGGGGGATCAGCCCCAGCATTTT
TRBD1 16 TRBJ1-1 . TRBV19 CASSLTQGARITEAFF TGTGCCAGTAGCCTCACCCAGGGGGCGCGGATCACTGAAGCTTTCTTT
TRBD1 13 TRBJ1-1 . TRBV5-4 CASSWDRDTEAFF TGTGCCAGCAGCTGGGACAGGGACACTGAAGCTTTCTTT
TRBD2 15 TRBJ2-1 . TRBV29-1 CSVPRTSGTYNEQFF TGCAGCGTTCCTAGGACTAGCGGGACATACAATGAGCAGTTCTTC